These 2 T cell receptor beta chains share one sample of origin, sequenced in a study of blood T cell repertoires in COVID-19. The method was immunoSEQ multiplex PCR; TCRdb's version includes in-frame clones alone and lacks a portion of them. The table includes 300,000 to 450,000 clones, roughly nine tenths detected once. Sample: PBMCs or T cells enriched from blood (not recorded which). Receptors were obtained from a man in his late teens or twenties who had recovered from COVID-19.

In nucleotides, the CDR3 is TGTGCCAGCAGCTCGGGTCGACTAGGGTTCGCCGATACGCAGTATTTT. This encodes CASSSGRLGFADTQYF. The rearrangement links TRBV11-3 to TRBJ2-3; D may be TRBD2 (6 bases). V was cut by 4 bases and J by 6 bases, with 20 bases left in between. The CDR3 consists of 16 residues. Per the germline V gene, CDR1 is SGHNT and CDR2 is YENEEA.

This clone was observed a single time. This sequence joins TRBV5-4 and TRBJ2-1; D remains ambiguous. Germline V gene sequence: CDR1 SGHNT, CDR2 YYREEE (reference sequence). The CDR3 totals 13 residues. The V gene lost 2 bases and the J gene lost 5 bases, with 8 bases spanning the gap. CDR3 amino acids: CASSFAGHNEQFF. CDR3 nucleotides: TGTGCCAGCAGCTTTGCAGGCCACAATGAGCAGTTCTTC.